This TCR beta chain appears in the sequencing data of a study of shared clonotypes between healthy human individuals (dated by TCRdb to the early 2020s). With respect to the entire study: A couple of women and a few men aged 18 to 49 years were included in the cohort. For each donor, CD4 naive and CD4 memory were each given three plates, CD8 naive was given two plates, and CD8 memory was given one plate. Blood TCR repertoires of five healthy adults were deeply sequenced to estimate repertoire size and the extent of clonotype sharing between individuals. To increase sequencing depth and limit assay-specific biases, different laboratories used diverse techniques to prepare libraries and sequence TCR repertoires. Per donor, leukapheresis produced somewhere between about 0.85 and 8.9 billion PBMCs. On the study overall, not on this receptor specifically: Approximately 5% of naive CD4, roughly 3.5% of naive CD8, about 2.4% of memory CD4, and about 0.4% of memory CD8 clonotypes were shared across a few donors. Pairwise subsampling indicated that sequencing depth was expected to affect the degree of clonotype sharing among donors. Only blood was sampled, and tissue TCR repertoires likely differ from those in blood. Naive subsets generally had larger estimated clonotype richness than memory subsets did. Rarefaction of sorted-subset datasets indicated incomplete sequencing despite the large sequencing depth. Because the study included a small number of donors, the genetic and exposure-history diversity represented was limited. Compared with non-shared clonotypes, the clonotypes found in all four sorted-subset donors had higher generation probabilities.

The donors were healthy, HIV-negative adults who had no recently reported acute infections or vaccinations. Every donor was a Caucasian adult living in Nashville, Tennessee, USA. CD4+ T cells were enriched by magnetic negative selection, after which naive cells were positively selected on CD45RA and the negative fraction was taken as the memory subset. Blood was collected by leukapheresis, and PBMCs were isolated by Ficoll-Histopaque density gradient centrifugation and then cryopreserved in liquid nitrogen vapor phase. Analytical flow cytometry was used to check the purity and quantity of each magnetically sorted T cell population. Each sorted fraction had its genomic DNA isolated and then quantified by UV absorbance on a Nanodrop 2000c. Points on this clone: Its cognate antigen has yet to be identified. Nothing much larger sits one base from this clone, and base qualities are not available.

TCR CDR3 regions were amplified from genomic DNA by multiplex PCR using the deep immunoSEQ assay. Extracted genomic DNA from each cell subset was spread evenly across all wells of several immunoSEQ 96-well plates, with each plate serving as a replicate. For sorted subsets, each replicate PCR was loaded with approximately 0.2 ug genomic DNA, equivalent to 25,000 to 30,000 T cell genomes. The purified libraries were quantified using a Qubit 3.0 fluorometer, sized with a Bioanalyzer 2100, and then quantified again using the KAPA Library Quantification kit. Each immunoSEQ 96-well plate was sequenced on its own single-read 150-cycle Illumina NextSeq 550 flow cell. Processing in the source paper ran as follows. Because the immunoSEQ output included only junctional sequences and no quality scores, the filtering could not be the same as the filtering used for full-length reads. To assign V/J genes and CDR3, sequences were annotated using PyIR, a Python wrapper for IgBLAST v1.9, with IMGT germline references. Reads with weak V/J assignments (E-value above 1e-6), missing CDR3, stop codons, out-of-frame junctions, or ambiguous translated residues were removed. A V3J clonotype was defined by an identical inferred V gene, J gene, and CDR3 amino acid sequence. Percentage overlap between repertoires was computed as shared unique clonotypes divided by the size of the smaller repertoire. Three approaches were used to assess repertoire richness: RTK rarefaction, the Chao1 estimator, and Recon v2.1 estimates of unobserved clonotypes. Generation probabilities were computed with OLGA for all TCRbeta clonotypes obtained by the gDNA method from four donors. Entries here come from immuneACCESS through TCRdb and include only in-frame sequences with V and J called. Some clones fail to appear in such tables; in the studies checked, an unresolved V gene covers under half of the shortfall, and the cause of the remainder is unknown. V, J and clone size derive from that table, while D and trimming were established from the DNA sequence. Counted in this sample were some 2,000,000 clones; roughly 94% of them appeared once. The ten largest account for 0.1% to 0.15% of the sample.

This clonotype originated in a man aged 18 to 30 in good health. Sequencing used naive CD4+ T cells sorted from blood. This sample's cell subset or site label indicates: CD45RA+ positively selected.

The sequence in DNA is TGTGCCAGCAGACGCGAGACAGGGAGAGCTTTCTTT. Its product reads: CASRRETGRAFF. The chain links TRBV7-9 with TRBJ1-1, with TRBD1 matching 7 junction bases. Germline trimming amounts to 6 bases on V and 10 bases on J, with 8 as the count of junction bases outside the gene matches. The germline V gene (reference sequence) provides CDR1 SEHNR and CDR2 FQNEAQ. Taken from cysteine to phenylalanine, the CDR3 has 12 residues. The DNA shown is the 36-base CDR3, in frame from base 1. The variable domain in full, with residues beyond the CDR3 obtained from the reference TRBV7-9 and TRBJ1-1 genes, is DTGVSQNPRHKITKRGQNVTFRCDPISEHNRLYWYRQTLGQGPEFLTYFQNEAQLEKSRLLSDRFSAERPKGSFSTLEIQRTEQGDSAMYLCASRRETGRAFFGQGTRLTVV.